One sample yielded the 18 T cell receptor beta chains listed below, sequenced in a study of OX40 agonist ivuxolimab in advanced cancers. The library came from the immunoSEQ multiplex PCR assay. TCRdb provides this immuneACCESS table in a form limited to in-frame rearrangements. Some clones are lacking; in checked studies, under half of them reflect an unresolved V gene, and why the rest are absent is not known. This sample has 15,000 to 20,000 clones in its table, and 92% of those were observed once. The top ten hold under 9% of the sample. The sequences come from CD4+ or CD8+ T cells sorted from blood, collected in a trial of the OX40 agonist ivuxolimab. These receptors all come from an adult with an advanced solid tumor such as melanoma, head and neck, liver or kidney cancer.

The rearrangement uses TRBV7-8 and TRBJ1-2; no definite D call. From germline, CDR1 is SGHVS and CDR2 FQNEAQ. The length of the CDR3 is 15 residues. Trimming stripped 5 bases from V and 2 bases from J, with 15 bases between. The CDR3 protein is CASSPGVVQNYGYTF. DNA of the CDR3: TGTGCCAGCAGCCCGGGCGTGGTACAGAACTATGGCTACACCTTC.

This chain links TRBV28 with TRBJ1-1; tentative D call: TRBD1 (5 bases). This CDR3 comprises 14 residues. CDR1 and CDR2 from the germline V gene are MDHEN and SYDVKM. V was cut by 3 bases and J by 1 base, with 9 bases left in between. The CDR3 region is CASSFLGGNTEAFF. In DNA, the CDR3 is TGTGCCAGCAGTTTCCTGGGGGGGAACACTGAAGCTTTCTTT.

This chain joins TRBV7-2 and TRBJ2-7; D gene unclear. Trimming shortened V by 3 bases and J by 0 bases, and 3 bases separated the two germline ends. The CDR3 has 12 residues. CDR1 SGHTA and CDR2 FQGNSA come from the germline V gene. CDR3 residues: CASSFSSYEQYF. DNA for the CDR3: TGTGCCAGCAGCTTTAGCTCCTACGAGCAGTACTTC. Based on the CDR3 plus reference TRBV7-2 and TRBJ2-7, the full variable domain is GAGVSQSPSNKVTEKGKDVELRCDPISGHTALYWYRQSLGQGLEFLIYFQGNSAPDKSGLPSDRFSAERTGGSVSTLTIQRTQQEDSAVYLCASSFSSYEQYFGPGTRLTVT.

The chain is built from TRBV6-5 and TRBJ1-2; maybe TRBD1 (5 bases). The CDR3 spans 12 residues. Trimming left V 10 bases short and J 7 bases short, with 16 bases between. The V gene's germline CDR1 is MNHEY and CDR2 SVGAGI. The CDR3 reads CATSPGTTGYTF. The CDR3 coding sequence is TGTGCCACCTCGCCCGGGACTACTGGCTACACCTTC.

V and J are TRBV2 and TRBJ2-3; 13 nucleotides agree with TRBD2. CDR1 SNHLY and CDR2 FYNNEI come from the germline V gene. J lost 0 bases, V lost 8 bases, and 5 bases had no gene match. This CDR3 has 16 residues. Here the CDR3 reads CASGTSGEASTDTQYF. CDR3 coding DNA: TGTGCCAGCGGGACTAGCGGGGAAGCTAGCACAGATACGCAGTATTTT.

In this sample, this clone turned up once. J is TRBJ2-5 and V is TRBV27; D might be TRBD2 (5 bases). Germline values: CDR1 MNHEY, CDR2 SMNVEV (reference sequence). V lost 5 bases and J 2 bases, leaving 12 bases between the germline ends. The CDR3 totals 14 residues. CDR3 loop: CASSLGAAQETQYF. The CDR3, as DNA: TGTGCCAGCAGTCTCGGAGCGGCTCAAGAGACCCAGTACTTC.

This chain uses TRBV4-1 with TRBJ1-1, with D possibly matching TRBD1 (5 bases). Trimming pared 1 base from V and 4 bases from J, leaving 7 bases between. This CDR3 comprises 13 residues. Germline V gives CDR1 MGHRA, CDR2 YSYEKL. The CDR3 protein is CASSQGRATEAFF. The CDR3 coding sequence is TGCGCCAGCAGCCAAGGCAGGGCCACTGAAGCTTTCTTT.

This chain connects TRBV7-8 to TRBJ1-6, with TRBD1 matching over 11 bases. This CDR3 is 15 amino acids long. Looked up from germline, CDR1 is SGHVS and CDR2 is FQNEAQ. V shed 5 bases and J 8 bases; nucleotides not matched to a gene: 5. CDR3 nucleotides: TGTGCCAGCAGCCCCCGGGACAGGGGGGATTCACCCCTCCACTTT. It encodes CASSPRDRGDSPLHF. Full variable domain (rest looked up from reference TRBV7-8 and TRBJ1-6): GAGVSQSPRYKVAKRGQDVALRCDPISGHVSLFWYQQALGQGPEFLTYFQNEAQLDKSGLPSDRFFAERPEGSVSTLKIQRTQQEDSAVYLCASSPRDRGDSPLHFGNGTRLTVT.

This sequence joins TRBV5-5 and TRBJ2-7; 7 positions match TRBD1. The CDR3 totals 14 residues. In germline, CDR1 is SGHKS, CDR2 YYEKEE (reference sequence). The V and J ends lost 0 bases and 2 bases, in that order; junction bases with no gene match: 2. Here the CDR3 reads CASSLDRGPYEQYF. The CDR3 coding sequence is TGTGCCAGCAGCTTGGACAGGGGTCCCTACGAGCAGTACTTC.

V usage is TRBV7-9 and J usage is TRBJ1-4; D not resolved. The ends were cut back, 4 bases at V and 2 bases at J, with 8 bases in the middle. Germline loops: CDR1 SEHNR, CDR2 FQNEAQ (reference sequence). The CDR3 sequence is 14 residues long. The CDR3 loop reads CASSYQATNEKLFF. In nucleotides, the CDR3 is TGTGCCAGCAGCTACCAGGCGACTAATGAAAAACTGTTTTTT.

The chain recombines TRBV27 with TRBJ2-3; TRBD2 aligns across 9 bases. In germline, CDR1 is MNHEY, CDR2 SMNVEV (reference sequence). CDR3 size: 15 residues. V shed 4 bases and J 14 bases; nucleotides not matched to a gene: 16. The CDR3 reads CASSSPGSGGYRMYF. As DNA, the CDR3 is TGTGCCAGCAGTTCCCCGGGGAGCGGGGGGTACCGGATGTATTTT.

The rearrangement links TRBV1 to TRBJ1-2. TRBV1 is termed a pseudogene. The length of the CDR3 is 16 residues. The CDR3 loop reads CTSSRICLCKTYGYTF. The CDR3 DNA follows: TGCACCAGCAGTCGCATATGTTTGTGCAAGACCTATGGCTACACCTTC.

The genes are TRBV20-1 and TRBJ2-4; D perhaps matches TRBD2 (5 bases). CDR1 DFQATT and CDR2 SNEGSKA come from the germline V gene (reference sequence). V was shortened by 5 bases and J by 8 bases, with 10 bases between the two germline ends. The CDR3 length is 11 residues. This CDR3 is CSAHGLHIQYF. CDR3 nucleotide sequence: TGCAGTGCTCACGGACTGCACATTCAGTACTTC.

The chain recombines TRBV6-6 with TRBJ2-2; D is ambiguous. V was clipped by 1 base and J by 6 bases, with 6 bases between them. From germline, CDR1 is MNHNY and CDR2 SVGAGI (reference sequence). The CDR3 loop spans 13 amino acids. CDR3: CASSYLVSGELFF. The CDR3 bases are TGTGCCAGCAGTTACTTGGTGTCCGGGGAGCTGTTTTTT.

The rearrangement uses TRBV9 and TRBJ1-3; TRBD1 matches at 8 bases. Germline assignment: CDR1 SGDLS and CDR2 YYNGEE. The CDR3 contains 16 residues. V was pared by 0 bases and J by 2 bases, with 4 bases of the junction left unmatched. The CDR3 region is CASSVDLDRAGNTIYF. As DNA, the CDR3 is TGTGCCAGCAGCGTAGACTTGGACAGGGCTGGAAACACCATATATTTT.

The chain is built from TRBV7-6 and TRBJ2-7; D call uncertain. Trimming removed 4 bases at V and 2 bases at J, with 6 bases between. The CDR3 covers 12 residues. Germline V CDR1 and CDR2: SGHVS, FNYEAQ. In DNA, the CDR3 is TGTGCCAGCAGCTCCGCCCCCTACGAGCAGTACTTC. Residues: CASSSAPYEQYF. Using reference TRBV7-6 and TRBJ2-7 for the parts outside the CDR3, the full variable domain is GAGVSQSPRYKVTKRGQDVALRCDPISGHVSLYWYRQALGQGPEFLTYFNYEAQQDKSGLPNDRFSAERPEGSISTLTIQRTEQRDSAMYRCASSSAPYEQYFGPGTRLTVT.

The V call is TRBV29-1, the J call TRBJ2-7; D is perhaps TRBD2 (5 bases). The CDR3 runs to 14 residues. The germline V gene encodes CDR1 SQVTM and CDR2 ANQGSEA. Trimming stripped 0 bases from V and 4 bases from J, with 13 bases between. DNA for the CDR3: TGCAGCGTTGAAGAGGACGGGAAGGGTTACGAGCAGTACTTC. Encoded protein: CSVEEDGKGYEQYF.

The chain employs TRBV5-6 and TRBJ1-2, with unresolved D. The CDR3 consists of 15 residues. Trimming removed 2 bases from V and 3 bases from J, with 14 bases in between. Germline V gene lookup returns CDR1 SGHDT and CDR2 YYEEEE. In DNA, the CDR3 is TGTGCCAGCAGCTTTAGGGCGGTCCCGGACTATGGCTACACCTTC. As protein: CASSFRAVPDYGYTF.